This TCR beta chain was sequenced for a study of cytomegalovirus exposure and HLA in healthy donors. Germline V gives CDR1 GTSNPN, CDR2 SVGIG (reference sequence). Trimming left V 0 bases short and J 8 bases short, with 11 bases between. The CDR3 spans 13 residues. Whole-study findings and limits: Reports described diagnosis of cytomegalovirus status by the classifier as highly specific and sensitive. Sequencing probably produced one cluster of sequence variants that were highly shared.

Samples came from healthy bone marrow donors. This clone was observed a few times. Its antigen is as yet unknown. The PCR ran on 60 Vbeta and 13 Jbeta primers. Sequenced by immunoSEQ multiplex PCR; TCRdb stores in-frame clones only, minus some. The table shows some 250,000 clones, with approximately 82% occurring only once. The TCR was taken from a woman aged 60-75 years in good health and CMV-seropositive. This sequence joins TRBV30 and TRBJ2-1; weak D call: TRBD2 (6 bases). The sample was PBMCs. CDR3 residues: CAWSVQLAYEQFF. In DNA, the CDR3 is TGTGCCTGGAGTGTACAACTAGCCTATGAGCAGTTCTTC.